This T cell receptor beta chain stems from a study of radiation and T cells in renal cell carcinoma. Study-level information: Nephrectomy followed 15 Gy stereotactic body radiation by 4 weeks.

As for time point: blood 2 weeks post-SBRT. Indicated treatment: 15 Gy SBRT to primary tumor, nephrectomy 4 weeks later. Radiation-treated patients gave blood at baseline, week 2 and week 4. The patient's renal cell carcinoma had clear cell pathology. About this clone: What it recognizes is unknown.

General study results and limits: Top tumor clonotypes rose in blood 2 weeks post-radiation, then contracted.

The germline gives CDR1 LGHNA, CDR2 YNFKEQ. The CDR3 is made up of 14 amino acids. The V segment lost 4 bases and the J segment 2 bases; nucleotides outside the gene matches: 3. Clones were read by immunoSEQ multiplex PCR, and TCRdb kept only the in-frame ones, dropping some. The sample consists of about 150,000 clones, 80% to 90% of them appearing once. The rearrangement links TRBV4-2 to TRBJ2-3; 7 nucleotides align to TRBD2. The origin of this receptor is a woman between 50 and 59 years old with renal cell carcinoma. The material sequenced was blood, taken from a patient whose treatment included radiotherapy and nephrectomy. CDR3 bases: TGTGCCAGCAGCCGGGGGGGGATCACAGATACGCAGTATTTT. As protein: CASSRGGITDTQYF.